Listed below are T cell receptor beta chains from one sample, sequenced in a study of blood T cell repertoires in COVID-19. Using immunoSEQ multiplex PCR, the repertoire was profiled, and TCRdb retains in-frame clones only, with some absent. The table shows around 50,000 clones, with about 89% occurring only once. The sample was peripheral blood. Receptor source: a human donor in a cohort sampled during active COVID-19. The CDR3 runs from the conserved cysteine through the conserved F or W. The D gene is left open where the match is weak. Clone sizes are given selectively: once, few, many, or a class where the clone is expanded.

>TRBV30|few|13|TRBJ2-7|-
CAWSTGVATRQYF
TGTGCCTGGAGTACGGGGGTGGCTACTAGGCAGTACTTC
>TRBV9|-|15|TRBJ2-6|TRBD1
CASTLTGVGANVLTF
TGTGCCAGCACCCTCACAGGGGTAGGGGCCAACGTCCTGACTTTC
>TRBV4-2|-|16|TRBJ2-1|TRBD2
CASSQEEAGGPNEQFF
TGTGCCAGCAGCCAAGAGGAAGCGGGGGGGCCAAATGAGCAGTTCTTC
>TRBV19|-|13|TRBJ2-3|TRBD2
CASSMASGDTQYF
TGTGCCAGTAGTATGGCTAGCGGAGATACGCAGTATTTT
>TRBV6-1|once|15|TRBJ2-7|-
CASSEDRVATYEQYF
TGTGCCAGCAGTGAAGACAGGGTCGCCACCTACGAGCAGTACTTC
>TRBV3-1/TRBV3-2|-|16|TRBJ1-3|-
CASSQLRGSSGNTIYF
TGTGCCAGCAGCCAGTTAAGGGGAAGCTCTGGAAACACCATATATTTT
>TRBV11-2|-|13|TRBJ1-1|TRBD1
CASRQPQGAGAFF
TGTGCCAGCAGACAACCCCAGGGGGCCGGAGCTTTCTTT
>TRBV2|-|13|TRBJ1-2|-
CASSDRTAGGYTF
TGTGCCAGCAGCGACCGGACAGCTGGGGGCTACACCTTC
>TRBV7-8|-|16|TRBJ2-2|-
CASSPKWIQGPGELFF
TGTGCCAGCAGCCCCAAGTGGATACAGGGACCCGGGGAGCTGTTTTTT
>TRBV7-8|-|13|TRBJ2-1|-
CASSSTLDREQFF
TGTGCCAGCAGCAGTACTCTAGATCGTGAGCAGTTCTTC
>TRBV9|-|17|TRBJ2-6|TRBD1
CASSVLTGEAGANVLTF
TGTGCCAGCAGCGTCTTGACAGGGGAGGCTGGGGCCAACGTCCTGACTTTC
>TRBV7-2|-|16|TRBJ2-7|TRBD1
CASSLALQGARYEQYF
TGTGCCAGCAGCTTAGCCCTACAGGGGGCTCGATACGAGCAGTACTTC
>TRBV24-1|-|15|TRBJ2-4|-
CATSDFTGAKNIQYF
TGTGCCACCAGTGATTTCACCGGAGCCAAAAACATTCAGTACTTC
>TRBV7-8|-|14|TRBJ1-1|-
CASSPQPGSTEAFF
TGTGCCAGCAGCCCCCAACCGGGGTCCACTGAAGCTTTCTTT
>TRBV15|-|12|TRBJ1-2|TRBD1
CATSMDRVGYTF
TGTGCCACCAGCATGGACAGGGTTGGCTACACCTTC
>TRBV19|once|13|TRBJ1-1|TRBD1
CASNQGGVTEAFF
TGTGCCAGTAATCAGGGGGGCGTTACTGAAGCTTTCTTT
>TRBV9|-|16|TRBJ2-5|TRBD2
CASSVGVAGGPETQYF
TGTGCCAGCAGCGTGGGCGTAGCGGGGGGGCCGGAGACCCAGTACTTC
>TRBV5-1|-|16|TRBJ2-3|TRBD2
CASRPTSGGNSDTQYF
TGCGCCAGCAGACCGACTAGCGGGGGGAACTCAGATACGCAGTATTTT
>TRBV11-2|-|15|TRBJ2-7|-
CASSLAGGDYYEQYF
TGTGCCAGCAGCTTAGCCGGGGGAGACTACTACGAGCAGTACTTC
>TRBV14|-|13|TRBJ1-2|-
CASSQTGNYGYTF
TGTGCCAGCAGCCAGACGGGAAACTATGGCTACACCTTC
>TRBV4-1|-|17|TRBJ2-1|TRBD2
CASSQDRGRAFGNEQFF
TGCGCCAGCAGCCAAGATCGCGGGAGGGCCTTTGGAAATGAGCAGTTCTTC
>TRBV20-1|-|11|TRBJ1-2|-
CSAVGNYGYTF
TGCAGTGCCGTGGGCAACTATGGCTACACCTTC
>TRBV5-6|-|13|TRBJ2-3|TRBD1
CASSRQGLDTQYF
TGTGCCAGCAGCCGACAGGGATTGGATACGCAGTATTTT
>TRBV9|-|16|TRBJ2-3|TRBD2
CASSVGFSGEGDTQYF
TGTGCCAGCAGCGTAGGTTTTAGCGGGGAAGGAGATACGCAGTATTTT
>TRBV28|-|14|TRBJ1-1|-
CASGRTATNTEAFF
TGTGCCAGCGGAAGGACAGCAACTAACACTGAAGCTTTCTTT
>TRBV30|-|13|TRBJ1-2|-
CAWSPQGNYGYTF
TGTGCCTGGAGTCCCCAGGGGAACTATGGCTACACCTTC
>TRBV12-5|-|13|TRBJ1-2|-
CASGSPGSDGYTF
TGTGCTAGTGGTTCCCCCGGGTCGGATGGCTACACCTTC
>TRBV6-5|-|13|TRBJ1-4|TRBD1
CASSRDRDEKLFF
TGTGCCAGCAGTCGGGACAGGGATGAAAAACTGTTTTTT
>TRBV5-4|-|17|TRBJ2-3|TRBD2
CASSAGLAGTGGDTQYF
TGTGCCAGCAGCGCGGGACTAGCGGGAACGGGCGGGGATACGCAGTATTTT
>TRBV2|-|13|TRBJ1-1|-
CASSEGMNTEAFF
TGTGCCAGCAGCGAGGGAATGAACACTGAAGCTTTCTTT
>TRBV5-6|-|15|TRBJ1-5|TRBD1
CASSELGTENQPQHF
TGTGCCAGCAGCGAGCTCGGGACAGAGAATCAGCCCCAGCATTTT
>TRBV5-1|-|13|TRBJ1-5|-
CASSLEGHQPQHF
TGCGCCAGCAGCTTGGAGGGGCATCAGCCCCAGCATTTT
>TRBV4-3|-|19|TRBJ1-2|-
CASSQDLIGGRSLHYGYTF
TGCGCCAGCAGCCAAGATCTTATCGGGGGGCGATCTTTGCACTATGGCTACACCTTC
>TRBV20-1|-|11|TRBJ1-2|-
CSASSFYGYTF
TGCAGTGCCTCGAGCTTCTATGGCTACACCTTC
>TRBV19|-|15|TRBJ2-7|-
CASTSAGRSSYEQYF
TGTGCCAGTACTAGTGCGGGTCGAAGCTCCTACGAGCAGTACTTC
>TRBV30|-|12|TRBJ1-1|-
CAWSRGGTEAFF
TGTGCCTGGAGTAGGGGGGGCACTGAAGCTTTCTTT